Listed below are T cell receptor beta chains from one sample, sequenced in a study of blood T cell repertoires in COVID-19. Profiled with immunoSEQ multiplex PCR; TCRdb holds only in-frame clones, not every one. The sample lists about 260,000 clones; about nine tenths were seen once. Sequencing was carried out using peripheral blood. These receptors came from a woman aged 40-49 years with acute or convalescent COVID-19. The CDR3 runs from the conserved cysteine through the conserved F or W. The D gene is left open where the match is weak. Only some rows state a clone size, as once, few, many or a class for expanded clones.

length	size	V	J	D	CDR3	DNA
17	once	TRBV19	TRBJ1-6	-	CASSPLPTGDRYSPLHF	TGTGCCAGTAGTCCATTACCGACAGGCGATAGGTATTCACCCCTCCACTTT
15	few	TRBV7-3	TRBJ1-2	TRBD1	CASSSGTGEINGYTF	TGTGCCAGCAGCTCGGGGACAGGCGAGATTAATGGCTACACCTTC
13	once	TRBV6-5	TRBJ1-6	TRBD1	CASKRDSNSPLHF	TGTGCCAGCAAGAGGGACAGTAATTCACCCCTCCACTTT
15	few	TRBV6-5	TRBJ1-5	-	CASTPAGYSNQPQHF	TGTGCCAGCACCCCGGCGGGGTATAGCAATCAGCCCCAGCATTTT
13	-	TRBV5-1	TRBJ1-2	-	CASSLILNYGYTF	TGCGCCAGCAGCTTGATCCTTAACTATGGCTACACCTTC
14	-	TRBV27	TRBJ1-2	-	CASFGRKQPNGYTF	TGTGCCAGCTTCGGTCGCAAACAGCCGAATGGCTACACCTTC
16	-	TRBV6-5	TRBJ1-2	TRBD1	CASSSLGGNRGEGYTF	TGTGCCAGCAGTTCCCTTGGGGGTAACAGGGGCGAGGGCTACACCTTC
13	-	TRBV19	TRBJ2-5	TRBD1	CASRTGGTETQYF	TGTGCCAGTCGTACAGGGGGGACAGAGACCCAGTACTTC
14	once	TRBV11-2	TRBJ1-1	TRBD1	CASSSGGQGTEAFF	TGTGCCAGCAGCTCAGGGGGGCAAGGCACTGAAGCTTTCTTT
15	-	TRBV6-5	TRBJ1-2	-	CASSYEAAPNYGYTF	TGTGCCAGCAGTTACGAGGCAGCCCCTAACTATGGCTACACCTTC
15	few	TRBV5-8	TRBJ1-5	-	CASSLDGISNQPQHF	TGTGCCAGCAGCTTGGACGGGATAAGCAATCAGCCCCAGCATTTT
18	-	TRBV14	TRBJ2-1	TRBD1	CASSQEWDRALNYNEQFF	TGTGCCAGCAGCCAAGAGTGGGACAGGGCCCTAAACTACAATGAGCAGTTCTTC
11	few	TRBV7-9	TRBJ1-1	-	CASSSGGEAFF	TGTGCCAGCAGCTCGGGGGGTGAAGCTTTCTTT
12	-	TRBV28	TRBJ2-1	-	CASSLEDNEQFF	TGTGCCAGCAGTTTAGAGGACAATGAGCAGTTCTTC
14	once	TRBV30	TRBJ1-5	TRBD1	CAWGTGYSNQPQHF	TGTGCCTGGGGGACAGGCTATAGCAATCAGCCCCAGCATTTT
18	-	TRBV12-5	TRBJ2-2	TRBD1	CASGLVVLEGQGPGELFF	TGTGCTAGTGGTTTGGTTGTCTTGGAGGGACAGGGACCCGGGGAGCTGTTTTTT
12	few	TRBV10-1	TRBJ1-2	-	CASGAERYGYTF	TGCGCCAGCGGGGCGGAGAGATATGGCTACACCTTC
12	-	TRBV14	TRBJ1-2	-	CASSQGASGYTF	TGTGCCAGCAGCCAGGGGGCCAGTGGCTACACCTTC
19	-	TRBV5-8	TRBJ2-5	TRBD2	CASSSSRGSLAGGRKTQYF	TGTGCCAGCAGCTCGTCTAGGGGGTCCCTAGCGGGGGGGCGGAAGACCCAGTACTTC
16	-	TRBV4-2	TRBJ2-5	TRBD2	CASSQVAGEGEETQYF	TGTGCCAGCAGCCAAGTAGCGGGGGAGGGAGAAGAGACCCAGTACTTC
15	-	TRBV10-3	TRBJ1-2	TRBD1	CAISALDRGHGGYTF	TGTGCCATCAGTGCCTTGGACAGGGGGCACGGAGGCTACACCTTC
13	once	TRBV6-6	TRBJ1-1	-	CASSYSTGSEAFF	TGTGCCAGCAGTTACTCGACTGGGAGTGAAGCTTTCTTT
15	-	TRBV27	TRBJ1-4	-	CASSLSREGGEKLFF	TGTGCCAGCAGTTTATCGAGAGAGGGAGGAGAAAAACTGTTTTTT
13	few	TRBV12-3/TRBV12-4	TRBJ1-3	-	CASSFSSGNTIYF	TGTGCCAGCAGTTTTAGCTCTGGAAACACCATATATTTT
14	few	TRBV6-2/TRBV6-3	TRBJ1-2	-	CASSYFRGGNGYTF	TGTGCCAGCAGTTACTTCAGGGGAGGGAACGGCTACACCTTC
14	-	TRBV5-1	TRBJ1-3	-	CASSSQGSGNTIYF	TGCGCCAGCAGCAGTCAGGGCTCTGGAAACACCATATATTTT
15	-	TRBV24-1	TRBJ2-3	TRBD2	CATSDPGLATDTQYF	TGTGCCACCAGTGATCCGGGACTAGCGACAGATACGCAGTATTTT
13	once	TRBV28	TRBJ2-3	-	CASSSTGTDTQYF	TGTGCCAGCAGTTCGACAGGTACAGATACGCAGTATTTT
15	-	TRBV6-5	TRBJ1-2	-	CASSYGHSVIFGYTF	TGTGCCAGCAGTTACGGACATTCGGTCATCTTTGGCTACACCTTC
17	-	TRBV18	TRBJ2-1	TRBD2	CASSPSLGLAKDNEQFF	TGTGCCAGCTCACCTTCCTTGGGACTAGCGAAGGATAATGAGCAGTTCTTC
15	-	TRBV2	TRBJ1-1	-	CASRRMTAPNTEAFF	TGTGCCAGCAGGCGGATGACAGCCCCGAACACTGAAGCTTTCTTT
14	once	TRBV13	TRBJ1-2	-	CASSLRVEDYGYTF	TGTGCCAGCAGCTTACGTGTGGAGGACTATGGCTACACCTTC
16	-	TRBV14	TRBJ1-5	-	CASSPGTYNSNQPQHF	TGTGCCAGCAGCCCCGGGACATACAATAGCAATCAGCCCCAGCATTTT
13	-	TRBV10-2	TRBJ2-2	TRBD2	CATRLADTGELFF	TGCGCCACGAGACTAGCGGACACCGGGGAGCTGTTTTTT
16	-	TRBV30	TRBJ1-5	-	CAWSLRGSYSNQPQHF	TGTGCCTGGAGCCTAAGGGGGTCCTATAGCAATCAGCCCCAGCATTTT
13	-	TRBV5-1	TRBJ1-1	-	CASSREAFPEAFF	TGCGCCAGCAGCCGGGAAGCCTTCCCTGAAGCTTTCTTT
14	-	TRBV13	TRBJ2-2	-	CASSLERDTGELFF	TGTGCCAGCAGCCTGGAGAGAGACACCGGGGAGCTGTTTTTT
16	-	TRBV3-1/TRBV3-2	TRBJ2-1	TRBD2	CASSSTGTSRGNEQFF	TGTGCCAGCAGCTCCACCGGGACTAGCAGGGGGAATGAGCAGTTCTTC
16	-	TRBV4-1	TRBJ1-6	TRBD1	CASSQGTGSMYSPLHF	TGCGCCAGCAGCCAAGGGACAGGGTCCATGTATTCACCCCTCCACTTT
14	-	TRBV30	TRBJ1-2	TRBD1	CAWQTGTGLYGYTF	TGTGCCTGGCAGACCGGGACAGGTCTTTATGGCTACACCTTC